The 13 T cell receptor beta chains below were found in one sample sequenced in a study of T cells in Graves' hyperthyroidism and ophthalmopathy. What was amplified from RNA transcripts were TCR beta CDR3 regions. First-round RT-PCR targeting the TCR CDR3 was performed with the HTBI primer set. In TCRdb, the multiplex PCR reads were re-called with MiXCR into one record per CDR3 protein. The sample contains about 400,000 distinct CDR3 sequences, about 15% of which appear only once. The sequenced sample consisted of blood. The source is a woman aged 55-70 years with Graves' ophthalmopathy.

The table lists this clonotype with many counts. V gene TRBV27 combines with J gene TRBJ1-5; no clear D. CDR1 is MNHEY, CDR2 SMNVEV, per germline (reference sequence). The CDR3 has 15 amino acids. V was pared by 3 bases and J by 0 bases, with 9 bases between. Here the CDR3 reads CASSFGLFSNQPQHF. The CDR3 DNA sequence: TGTGCCAGCAGTTTCGGGCTCTTTAGCAATCAGCCCCAGCATTTT.

There are many counts of this clonotype. The rearrangement joins TRBV28 to TRBJ1-4; 8 bases match TRBD1. This CDR3 comprises 17 residues. V was pared by 6 bases and J by 4 bases, with 13 bases of the junction left unmatched. The V gene's germline CDR1 is MDHEN and CDR2 SYDVKM. The DNA for the CDR3 is TGTGCCAGCAGCCAAACGGACAGGGCGCGTATTAATGAAAAACTGTTTTTT. Its protein is CASSQTDRARINEKLFF.

In its sample, this clonotype was seen many times. The chain couples TRBV12-3 or TRBV12-4 to TRBJ2-2; 11 nucleotides match TRBD1. This CDR3 has 16 amino acids. V was clipped by 3 bases and J by 4 bases; unmatched bases: 4. The CDR3 bases are TGTGCCAGCAGTTTTTACGGGACAGGGGGCACCGGGGAGCTGTTTTTT. Encoded protein: CASSFYGTGGTGELFF.

This chain links TRBV10-3 with TRBJ2-1, with 9 bases identical to TRBD2. Unmatched junction bases numbered 6, after V lost 0 bases and J lost 3 bases. CDR1 ENHRY and CDR2 SYGVKD come from the germline V gene. The CDR3 sequence is 17 residues long. This CDR3 is CAISESGLALYYNEQFF. Here the CDR3 DNA reads TGTGCCATCAGTGAGTCGGGACTAGCTCTTTACTACAATGAGCAGTTCTTC.

The chain has TRBV24-1 and TRBJ2-2; 8 bases are shared with TRBD1. The CDR3 sequence is 17 residues long. The ends lost 4 bases at V and 1 base at J; junction bases unmatched: 7. Germline V lookup: CDR1 KGHDR, CDR2 SFDVKD. The CDR3 here is CATSDPGTGVNTGELFF. CDR3 DNA sequence: TGTGCCACCAGTGACCCCGGGACAGGAGTGAACACCGGGGAGCTGTTTTTT.

The sample holds many counts of this clonotype. The V call is TRBV12-3 or TRBV12-4, the J call TRBJ2-3; D is unresolved. V lost 9 bases to trimming and J lost 0 bases, with 10 bases between them. CDR3 length equals 13 residues. This CDR3 is CASIADSTDTQYF. The DNA for the CDR3 is TGTGCCAGTATAGCAGATAGCACAGATACGCAGTATTTT.

In this sample, this clonotype turned up a few times. V and J are TRBV19 and TRBJ1-1; D gene unclear. Per germline, CDR1 LNHDA and CDR2 SQIVND (reference sequence). V was trimmed by 2 bases and J by 7 bases, leaving 11 bases between them. This CDR3 is built from 13 residues. The CDR3, as DNA: TGTGCCAGTAGTATAAGGTTCGGGGTTGAAGCTTTCTTT. It translates to CASSIRFGVEAFF. Variable domain in full (rest from reference TRBV19 and TRBJ1-1): DGGITQSPKYLFRKEGQNVTLSCEQNLNHDAMYWYRQDPGQGLRLIYYSQIVNDFQKGDIAEGYSVSREKKESFPLTVTSAQKNPTAFYLCASSIRFGVEAFFGQGTRLTVV.

At least ten counts were recorded for this clonotype. The rearrangement joins TRBV27 to TRBJ2-1; D gene unclear. V lost 5 bases and J 2 bases, leaving 13 bases between the germline ends. CDR1 is MNHEY, CDR2 SMNVEV, per germline (reference sequence). The CDR3 consists of 15 residues. In DNA form, the CDR3 reads TGTGCCAGCAGTCCCCCAGTCCCTCCCTACAATGAGCAGTTCTTC. Protein: CASSPPVPPYNEQFF.

Worth noting for this clonotype: This may arise from a read error, as a much more abundant clone is one base away. The V gene is TRBV4-1, the J gene TRBJ1-1, with D unclear. Germline lookup yields CDR1 MGHRA and CDR2 YSYEKL. There are 14 residues in the CDR3. This chain's CDR3 is CASSQGLVDTEASF. The CDR3 DNA reads TGCGCCAGCAGCCAAGGCCTAGTCGACACTGAAGCTTCCTTT.

This clonotype appeared many times. The J gene is TRBJ2-5, the V gene TRBV28, with 14 bases lining up with TRBD2. V gave up 6 bases and J gave up 4 bases; unmatched junction bases: 7. Germline V gives CDR1 MDHEN, CDR2 SYDVKM. CDR3 length: 16 residues. CDR3: CASRPGLAGGGETQYF. CDR3 sequence (DNA): TGTGCCAGCAGGCCTGGACTAGCGGGAGGAGGAGAGACCCAGTACTTC.

V and J are TRBV10-3 and TRBJ1-5; TRBD1 agrees at 9 bases. With V trimmed by 11 bases and J by 4 bases, 6 bases remained unmatched. CDR1 ENHRY and CDR2 SYGVKD come from the germline V gene. The CDR3 is 13 residues long. In DNA, the CDR3 is TGTGCCGCTAACGGACAGGGGAATCAGCCCCAGCATTTT. Its protein is CAANGQGNQPQHF.

This clonotype has more than one count but fewer than ten. Here the CDR3 reads CASSLDRYSGNTIYF. The CDR3, as DNA: TGTGCCAGCAGCTTGGACCGATACTCTGGAAACACCATATATTTT. The genes are TRBV5-6 and TRBJ1-3; D not certain. Between the trimmed V and J ends, which lost 0 bases and 0 bases, there was a span of 7 bases. CDR1 and CDR2 from the germline V gene are SGHDT and YYEEEE. This CDR3 has 15 residues. Combining the CDR3 with reference TRBV5-6 and TRBJ1-3 gives the whole variable domain DAGVTQSPTHLIKTRGQQVTLRCSPKSGHDTVSWYQQALGQGPQFIFQYYEEEERQRGNFPDRFSGHQFPNYSSELNVNALLLGDSALYLCASSLDRYSGNTIYFGEGSWLTVV.

This clonotype was found many times. The chain has TRBV9 and TRBJ2-7; D ambiguous. Trimming stripped 0 bases from V and 2 bases from J, with 9 bases between. Germline lookup yields CDR1 SGDLS and CDR2 YYNGEE. The CDR3 is made up of 14 amino acids. The CDR3 protein is CASSVGFNTYEQYF. DNA for the CDR3: TGTGCCAGCAGCGTAGGGTTTAACACCTACGAGCAGTACTTC.